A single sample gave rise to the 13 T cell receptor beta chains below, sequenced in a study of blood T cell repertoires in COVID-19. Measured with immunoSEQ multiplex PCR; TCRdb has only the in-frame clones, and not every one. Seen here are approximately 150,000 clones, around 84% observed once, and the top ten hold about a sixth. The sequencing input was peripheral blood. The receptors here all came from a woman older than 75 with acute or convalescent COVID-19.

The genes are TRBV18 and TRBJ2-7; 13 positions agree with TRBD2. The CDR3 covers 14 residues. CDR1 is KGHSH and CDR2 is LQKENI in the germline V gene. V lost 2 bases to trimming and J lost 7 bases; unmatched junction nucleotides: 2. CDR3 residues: CASSPELAGGEQYF. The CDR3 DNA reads TGTGCCAGCTCACCAGAACTAGCGGGAGGGGAGCAGTACTTC.

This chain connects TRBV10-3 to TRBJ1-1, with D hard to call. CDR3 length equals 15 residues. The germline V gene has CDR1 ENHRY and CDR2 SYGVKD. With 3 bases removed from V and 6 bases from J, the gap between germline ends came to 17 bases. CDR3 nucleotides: TGTGCCATCAGTGACCAAACGGCCGGGTTACCTGAAGCTTTCTTT. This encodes CAISDQTAGLPEAFF.

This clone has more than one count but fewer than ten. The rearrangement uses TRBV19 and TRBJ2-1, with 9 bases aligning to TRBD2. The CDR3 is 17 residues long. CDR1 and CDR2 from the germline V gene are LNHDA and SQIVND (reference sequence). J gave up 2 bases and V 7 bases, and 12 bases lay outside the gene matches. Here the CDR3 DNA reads TGTGCCAGTACCATAGGACTAGCGAGGGGGACCTACAATGAGCAGTTCTTC. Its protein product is CASTIGLARGTYNEQFF.

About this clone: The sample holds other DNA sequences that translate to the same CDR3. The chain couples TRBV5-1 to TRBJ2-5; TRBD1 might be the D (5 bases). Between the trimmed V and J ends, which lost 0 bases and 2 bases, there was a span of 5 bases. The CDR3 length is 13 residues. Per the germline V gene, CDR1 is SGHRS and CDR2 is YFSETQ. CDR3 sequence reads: CASSLGQQETQYF. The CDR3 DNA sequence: TGCGCCAGCAGCTTGGGACAGCAAGAGACCCAGTACTTC. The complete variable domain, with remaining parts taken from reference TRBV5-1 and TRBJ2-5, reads KAGVTQTPRYLIKTRGQQVTLSCSPISGHRSVSWYQQTPGQGLQFLFEYFSETQRNKGNFPGRFSGRQFSNSRSEMNVSTLELGDSALYLCASSLGQQETQYFGPGTRLLVL.

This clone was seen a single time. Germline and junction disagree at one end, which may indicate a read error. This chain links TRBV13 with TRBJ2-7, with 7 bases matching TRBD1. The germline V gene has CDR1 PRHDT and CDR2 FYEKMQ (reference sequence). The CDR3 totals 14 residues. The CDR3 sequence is CASSLGTGTYGQYF. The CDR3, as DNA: TGTGCCAGCAGCTTAGGGACAGGGACCTACGGGCAGTACTTC.

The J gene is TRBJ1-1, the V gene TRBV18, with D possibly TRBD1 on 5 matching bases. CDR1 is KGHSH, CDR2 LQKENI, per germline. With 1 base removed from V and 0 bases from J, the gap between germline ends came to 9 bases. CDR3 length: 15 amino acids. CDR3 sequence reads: CASSPLGLMNTEAFF. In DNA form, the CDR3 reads TGTGCCAGCTCACCACTGGGGCTAATGAACACTGAAGCTTTCTTT.

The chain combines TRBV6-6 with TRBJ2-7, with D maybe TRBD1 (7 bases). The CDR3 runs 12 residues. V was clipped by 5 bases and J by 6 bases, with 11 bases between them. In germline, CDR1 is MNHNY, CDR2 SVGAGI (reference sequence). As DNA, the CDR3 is TGTGCCAGCAGTCACCAGGGGGGCGAGCAGTACTTC. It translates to CASSHQGGEQYF.

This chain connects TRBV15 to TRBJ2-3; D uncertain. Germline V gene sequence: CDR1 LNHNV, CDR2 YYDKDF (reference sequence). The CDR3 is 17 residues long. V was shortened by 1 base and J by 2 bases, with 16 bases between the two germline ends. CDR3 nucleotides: TGTGCCACCAGCAGAGTTCCCCCCCAATCCCACACAGATACGCAGTATTTT. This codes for CATSRVPPQSHTDTQYF.

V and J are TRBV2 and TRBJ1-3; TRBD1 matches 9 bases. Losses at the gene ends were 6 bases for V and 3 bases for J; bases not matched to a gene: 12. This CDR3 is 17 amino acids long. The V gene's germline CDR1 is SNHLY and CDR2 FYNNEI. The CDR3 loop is CASSPGTGTRGGNTIYF. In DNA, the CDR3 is TGTGCCAGCAGCCCCGGGACAGGGACCCGCGGTGGAAACACCATATATTTT. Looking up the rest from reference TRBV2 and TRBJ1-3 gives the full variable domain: EPEVTQTPSHQVTQMGQEVILRCVPISNHLYFYWYRQILGQKVEFLVSFYNNEISEKSEIFDDQFSVERPDGSNFTLKIRSTKLEDSAMYFCASSPGTGTRGGNTIYFGEGSWLTVV.

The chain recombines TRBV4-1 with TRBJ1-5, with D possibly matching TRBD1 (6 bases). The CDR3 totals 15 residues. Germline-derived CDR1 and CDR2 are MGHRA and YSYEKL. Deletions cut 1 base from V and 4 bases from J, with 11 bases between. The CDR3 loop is CASSQGRQVNQPQHF. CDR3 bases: TGCGCCAGCAGCCAAGGTAGACAGGTTAATCAGCCCCAGCATTTT.

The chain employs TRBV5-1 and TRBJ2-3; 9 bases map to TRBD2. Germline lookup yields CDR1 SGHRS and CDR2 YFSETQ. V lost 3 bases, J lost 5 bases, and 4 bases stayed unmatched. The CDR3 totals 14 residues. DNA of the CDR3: TGCGCCAGCAGCTGGCGCGGGGGGGAAGATACGCAGTATTTT. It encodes CASSWRGGEDTQYF.

CDR3 amino acids: CASSYSRRVAGYTF. The CDR3 DNA is TGTGCCAGCAGTTACTCCCGCAGGGTGGCTGGCTACACCTTC. The chain carries TRBV6-6 and TRBJ1-2; a weak D match, TRBD1 (5 bases). Germline CDR1 is MNHNY and CDR2 is SVGAGI (reference sequence). The V and J ends lost 0 bases and 7 bases respectively, with 12 bases between them. The CDR3 extends over 14 amino acids.

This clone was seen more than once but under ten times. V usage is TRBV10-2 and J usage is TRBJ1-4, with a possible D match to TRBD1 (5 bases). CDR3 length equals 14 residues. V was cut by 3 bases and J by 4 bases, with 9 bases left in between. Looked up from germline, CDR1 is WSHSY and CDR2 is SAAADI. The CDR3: CASSDWGLNEKLFF. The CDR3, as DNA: TGCGCCAGCAGTGACTGGGGCCTTAATGAAAAACTGTTTTTT.